The 14 T cell receptor beta chains in this list originate from one sample, sequenced in a study of OX40 agonist ivuxolimab in advanced cancers. Libraries were prepared by immunoSEQ multiplex PCR; TCRdb keeps only in-frame clonotypes and omits some of them. The sample has tens of thousands of clones, 70% to 90% seen once. The sample in question was CD4+ or CD8+ T cells sorted from blood, obtained in a trial of the OX40 agonist ivuxolimab. These receptors all stem from an adult with an advanced solid tumor such as melanoma, head and neck, liver or kidney cancer.

In nucleotides, the CDR3 is TGTGCCAGTACCTTGACAGGGATGAATCAGCCCCAGCATTTT. Translated, it gives CASTLTGMNQPQHF. The rearrangement uses TRBV19 and TRBJ1-5, with 7 bases aligning to TRBD1. V lost 7 bases to trimming and J lost 4 bases; unmatched junction nucleotides: 7. The CDR3 loop spans 14 amino acids. The germline V gene encodes CDR1 LNHDA and CDR2 SQIVND (reference sequence).

The chain joins TRBV11-2 to TRBJ2-7; 11 bases are shared with TRBD2. Germline loops: CDR1 SGHAT, CDR2 FQNNGV. With V trimmed by 5 bases and J by 7 bases, 7 bases remained unmatched. The CDR3 extends over 14 amino acids. CDR3 loop: CASSPRLAGWEQYF. The CDR3 nucleotides are TGTGCCAGCAGCCCTAGACTAGCGGGATGGGAGCAGTACTTC. The whole variable domain, remainder taken from reference TRBV11-2 and TRBJ2-7, is EAGVAQSPRYKIIEKRQSVAFWCNPISGHATLYWYQQILGQGPKLLIQFQNNGVVDDSQLPKDRFSAERLKGVDSTLKIQPAKLEDSAVYLCASSPRLAGWEQYFGPGTRLTVT.

The chain links TRBV28 to TRBJ1-2; 11 nucleotides align to TRBD1. From germline, CDR1 is MDHEN and CDR2 SYDVKM. Unmatched junction bases numbered 3, after V lost 3 bases and J lost 3 bases. CDR3 size: 15 residues. The CDR3 is CASSLRDRGDYGYTF. The CDR3 nucleotides read TGTGCCAGCAGTTTGAGGGACAGGGGGGACTATGGCTACACCTTC.

This rearrangement joins TRBV19 to TRBJ2-7, with 11 bases identical to TRBD1. Germline loops: CDR1 LNHDA, CDR2 SQIVND (reference sequence). J gave up 7 bases and V 9 bases, and 8 bases lay outside the gene matches. CDR3 length equals 13 residues. CDR3 sequence (DNA): TGTGCCAGCCTTGGGACAGGGGGGAGTGAGCAGTACTTC. It translates to CASLGTGGSEQYF.

The chain has TRBV7-8 and TRBJ2-3; no clear D gene. The CDR3 is made up of 13 amino acids. Germline V lookup: CDR1 SGHVS, CDR2 FQNEAQ. V was cut by 1 base and J by 6 bases, with 8 bases left in between. CDR3 amino acids: CASSLGMGDTQYF. The CDR3 DNA sequence: TGTGCCAGCAGCTTAGGGATGGGTGATACGCAGTATTTT.

The rearrangement uses TRBV7-9 and TRBJ2-5, with D unresolved. Trimming shortened V by 5 bases and J by 1 base, and 5 bases separated the two germline ends. The CDR3 is 12 amino acids. CDR1 is SEHNR and CDR2 is FQNEAQ in the germline V gene (reference sequence). CDR3 amino acids: CASSRLQETQYF. In nucleotides, the CDR3 is TGTGCCAGCAGCCGACTCCAAGAGACCCAGTACTTC.

The chain has TRBV19 and TRBJ1-3; D is ambiguous. V dropped 6 bases and J dropped 1 base, with 10 bases sitting between them. The V gene's germline CDR1 is LNHDA and CDR2 SQIVND (reference sequence). CDR3 size: 14 residues. The CDR3 spells CASRTPGSGNTIYF. The CDR3 nucleotides read TGTGCCAGTAGGACCCCGGGATCTGGAAACACCATATATTTT. Based on the CDR3 plus reference TRBV19 and TRBJ1-3, the full variable domain is DGGITQSPKYLFRKEGQNVTLSCEQNLNHDAMYWYRQDPGQGLRLIYYSQIVNDFQKGDIAEGYSVSREKKESFPLTVTSAQKNPTAFYLCASRTPGSGNTIYFGEGSWLTVV.

This chain uses TRBV7-2 with TRBJ2-7; tentatively, D is TRBD1 (7 bases). The CDR3 is 15 residues long. Germline CDR1 SGHTA, CDR2 FQGNSA. Trimming removed 1 base from V and 3 bases from J, with 13 bases in between. DNA of the CDR3: TGTGCCAGCAGCTTAGTGTCCCAGGGGGGCTACGAGCAGTACTTC. This gives the protein CASSLVSQGGYEQYF. Full variable domain (rest looked up from reference TRBV7-2 and TRBJ2-7): GAGVSQSPSNKVTEKGKDVELRCDPISGHTALYWYRQSLGQGLEFLIYFQGNSAPDKSGLPSDRFSAERTGGSVSTLTIQRTQQEDSAVYLCASSLVSQGGYEQYFGPGTRLTVT.

The rearrangement uses TRBV28 and TRBJ1-1; perhaps TRBD1 as D (5 bases). Germline V gene sequence: CDR1 MDHEN, CDR2 SYDVKM. V lost 3 bases to trimming and J lost 2 bases, with 10 bases between them. The CDR3 loop spans 14 amino acids. CDR3 sequence: CASSLGGVNTEAFF. In DNA form, the CDR3 reads TGTGCCAGCAGTTTGGGGGGAGTAAACACTGAAGCTTTCTTT.

The chain has TRBV27 and TRBJ1-5; 11 nucleotides line up with TRBD1. Germline trimming cut 6 bases from V and 3 bases from J; bases unmatched to any gene: 13. This CDR3 has 18 residues. Germline CDR1 MNHEY, CDR2 SMNVEV (reference sequence). The CDR3 DNA sequence: TGTGCCAGCAGCCCTGGACAGGGGGCAGGGTACGTCAATCAGCCCCAGCATTTT. This sequence encodes CASSPGQGAGYVNQPQHF.

The chain employs TRBV11-2 and TRBJ2-2; 11 nucleotides match TRBD1. V lost 5 bases, J lost 4 bases, and 3 bases stayed unmatched. The V gene's germline CDR1 is SGHAT and CDR2 FQNNGV. This CDR3 comprises 15 residues. The CDR3 sequence is CASSGQGAFTGELFF. The CDR3 bases are TGTGCCAGCAGCGGACAGGGGGCATTCACCGGGGAGCTGTTTTTT.

This clone was seen just once. The chain has TRBV4-2 and TRBJ1-5, with unresolved D. V lost 4 bases and J lost 4, with 17 bases in between. Per the germline V gene, CDR1 is LGHNA and CDR2 is YNFKEQ. The CDR3 loop spans 16 amino acids. CDR3 in DNA: TGTGCCAGCAGCCCGGATGGCGAGGGTAGAAATCAGCCCCAGCATTTT. Its protein is CASSPDGEGRNQPQHF.

J is TRBJ1-1 and V is TRBV19, with 7 nucleotides matching TRBD1. The germline V gene encodes CDR1 LNHDA and CDR2 SQIVND (reference sequence). The CDR3 has 13 residues. After removal of 4 bases from V and 5 bases from J, the junction contained 4 bases not matched to a gene. The CDR3 sequence: CASSTQGGTEAFF. In DNA, the CDR3 is TGTGCCAGTAGTACGCAGGGGGGGACTGAAGCTTTCTTT.

The chain employs TRBV18 and TRBJ2-5, with 10 nucleotides matching TRBD1. The trim removed 6 bases at V and 1 base at J, leaving 2 bases unmatched. The CDR3 sequence is 14 residues long. Looked up from germline, CDR1 is KGHSH and CDR2 is LQKENI. CDR3 coding DNA: TGTGCCAGCTCGCGGGACAGGGGCCAAGAGACCCAGTACTTC. Its translation is CASSRDRGQETQYF.